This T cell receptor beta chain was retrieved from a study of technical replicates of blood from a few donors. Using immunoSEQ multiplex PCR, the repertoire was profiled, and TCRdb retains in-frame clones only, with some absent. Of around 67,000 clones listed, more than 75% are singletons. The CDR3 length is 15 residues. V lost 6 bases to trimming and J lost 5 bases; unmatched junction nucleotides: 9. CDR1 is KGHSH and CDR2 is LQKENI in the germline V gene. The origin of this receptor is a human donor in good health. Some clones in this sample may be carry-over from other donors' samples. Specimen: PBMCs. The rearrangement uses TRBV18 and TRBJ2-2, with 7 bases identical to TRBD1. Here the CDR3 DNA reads TGTGCCAGCTCGAACCAGCGACAGGGAACCGGGGAGCTGTTTTTT. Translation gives CASSNQRQGTGELFF.